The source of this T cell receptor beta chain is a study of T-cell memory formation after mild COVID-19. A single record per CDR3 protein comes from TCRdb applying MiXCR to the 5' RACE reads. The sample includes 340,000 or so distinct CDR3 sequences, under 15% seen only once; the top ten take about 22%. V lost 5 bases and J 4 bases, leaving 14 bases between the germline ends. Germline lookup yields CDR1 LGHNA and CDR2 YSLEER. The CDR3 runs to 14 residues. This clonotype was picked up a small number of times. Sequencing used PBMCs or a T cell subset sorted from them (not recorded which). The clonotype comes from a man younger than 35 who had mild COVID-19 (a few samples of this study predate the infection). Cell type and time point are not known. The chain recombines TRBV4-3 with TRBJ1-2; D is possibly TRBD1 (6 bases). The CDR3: CASSSQTGGYGYTF. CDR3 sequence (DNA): TGCGCCAGCAGCTCACAGACAGGTGGCTATGGCTACACCTTC.